The table lists the clone carrying this T cell receptor beta chain with a few counts. Then a second PCR, running roughly 7 to 11 cycles, was carried out with a sample-barcoded 5' primer and a J-beta primer mix. TCRdb re-called the 5' RACE reads through MiXCR, storing one row per CDR3 protein. The sample holds about 1.1 million distinct CDR3 sequences, around two fifths seen once. Germline trimming cut 2 bases from V and 3 bases from J; bases unmatched to any gene: 4. CDR3 length: 15 amino acids. The germline gives CDR1 MNHEY, CDR2 SVGEGT. These data belong to a study of blood T cells in healthy people across ages.

The J gene is TRBJ1-1, the V gene TRBV6-2 or TRBV6-3; 9 positions match TRBD1. Sample: blood. The TCR sequence derives from a man between 18 and 35 years old in good health. CDR3: CASSYPWTGDTEAFF. The DNA of the CDR3 is TGTGCCAGCAGTTACCCCTGGACAGGGGACACTGAAGCTTTCTTT.